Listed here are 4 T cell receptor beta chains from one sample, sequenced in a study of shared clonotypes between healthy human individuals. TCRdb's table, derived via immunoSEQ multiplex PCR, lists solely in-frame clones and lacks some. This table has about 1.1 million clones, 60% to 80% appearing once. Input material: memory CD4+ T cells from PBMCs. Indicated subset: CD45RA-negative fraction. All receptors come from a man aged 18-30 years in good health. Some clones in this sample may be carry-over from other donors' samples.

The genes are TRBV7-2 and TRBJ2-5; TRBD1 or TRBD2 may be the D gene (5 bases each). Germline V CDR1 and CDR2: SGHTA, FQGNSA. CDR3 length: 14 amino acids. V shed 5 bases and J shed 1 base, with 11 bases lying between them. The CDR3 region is CASSAGTVQETQYF. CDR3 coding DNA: TGTGCCAGCAGCGCCGGGACGGTCCAAGAGACCCAGTACTTC.

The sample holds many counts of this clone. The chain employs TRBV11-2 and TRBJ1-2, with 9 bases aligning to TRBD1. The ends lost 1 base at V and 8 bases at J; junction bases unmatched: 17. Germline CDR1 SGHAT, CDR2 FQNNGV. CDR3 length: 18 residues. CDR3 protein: CASSLGAPSGQGLDGYTF. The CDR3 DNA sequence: TGTGCCAGCAGCTTAGGAGCTCCATCGGGACAGGGTTTGGACGGCTACACCTTC. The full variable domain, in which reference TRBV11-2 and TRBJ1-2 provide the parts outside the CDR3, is EAGVAQSPRYKIIEKRQSVAFWCNPISGHATLYWYQQILGQGPKLLIQFQNNGVVDDSQLPKDRFSAERLKGVDSTLKIQPAKLEDSAVYLCASSLGAPSGQGLDGYTFGSGTRLTVV.

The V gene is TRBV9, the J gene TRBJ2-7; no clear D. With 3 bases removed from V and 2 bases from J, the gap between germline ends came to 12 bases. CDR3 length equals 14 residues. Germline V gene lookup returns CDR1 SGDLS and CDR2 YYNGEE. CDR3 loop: CASSAPPSPYEQYF. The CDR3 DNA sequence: TGTGCCAGCAGCGCCCCTCCAAGTCCCTACGAGCAGTACTTC.

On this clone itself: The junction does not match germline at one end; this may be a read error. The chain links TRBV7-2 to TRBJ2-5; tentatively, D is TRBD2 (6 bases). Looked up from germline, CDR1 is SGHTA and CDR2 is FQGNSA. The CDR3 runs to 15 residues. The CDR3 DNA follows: TGTGCCAGCAGTTTAGGGACTTTTGCCCAAGAGACCCAGTACTTC. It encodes CASSLGTFAQETQYF.